This TCR beta chain was found in a study of T cell changes during pregnancy in multiple sclerosis. Trimming removed 6 bases at V and 5 bases at J, with 5 bases between. The CDR3 is made up of 11 amino acids. The germline V gene encodes CDR1 MNHEY and CDR2 SMNVEV (reference sequence). Sequencing was performed with immunoSEQ multiplex PCR; in TCRdb, only in-frame clones are kept and a portion is missing. Of over 100,000 clones in the sample, around 90% were seen once. The material sequenced was peripheral blood, taken in the third trimester of pregnancy. This TCR came from a female donor with multiple sclerosis, enrolled in a pregnancy study. The rearrangement links TRBV27 to TRBJ2-1; D call uncertain. The CDR3 DNA reads as TGTGCCAGCAGGTTCAACAATGAGCAGTTCTTC. It encodes CASRFNNEQFF.